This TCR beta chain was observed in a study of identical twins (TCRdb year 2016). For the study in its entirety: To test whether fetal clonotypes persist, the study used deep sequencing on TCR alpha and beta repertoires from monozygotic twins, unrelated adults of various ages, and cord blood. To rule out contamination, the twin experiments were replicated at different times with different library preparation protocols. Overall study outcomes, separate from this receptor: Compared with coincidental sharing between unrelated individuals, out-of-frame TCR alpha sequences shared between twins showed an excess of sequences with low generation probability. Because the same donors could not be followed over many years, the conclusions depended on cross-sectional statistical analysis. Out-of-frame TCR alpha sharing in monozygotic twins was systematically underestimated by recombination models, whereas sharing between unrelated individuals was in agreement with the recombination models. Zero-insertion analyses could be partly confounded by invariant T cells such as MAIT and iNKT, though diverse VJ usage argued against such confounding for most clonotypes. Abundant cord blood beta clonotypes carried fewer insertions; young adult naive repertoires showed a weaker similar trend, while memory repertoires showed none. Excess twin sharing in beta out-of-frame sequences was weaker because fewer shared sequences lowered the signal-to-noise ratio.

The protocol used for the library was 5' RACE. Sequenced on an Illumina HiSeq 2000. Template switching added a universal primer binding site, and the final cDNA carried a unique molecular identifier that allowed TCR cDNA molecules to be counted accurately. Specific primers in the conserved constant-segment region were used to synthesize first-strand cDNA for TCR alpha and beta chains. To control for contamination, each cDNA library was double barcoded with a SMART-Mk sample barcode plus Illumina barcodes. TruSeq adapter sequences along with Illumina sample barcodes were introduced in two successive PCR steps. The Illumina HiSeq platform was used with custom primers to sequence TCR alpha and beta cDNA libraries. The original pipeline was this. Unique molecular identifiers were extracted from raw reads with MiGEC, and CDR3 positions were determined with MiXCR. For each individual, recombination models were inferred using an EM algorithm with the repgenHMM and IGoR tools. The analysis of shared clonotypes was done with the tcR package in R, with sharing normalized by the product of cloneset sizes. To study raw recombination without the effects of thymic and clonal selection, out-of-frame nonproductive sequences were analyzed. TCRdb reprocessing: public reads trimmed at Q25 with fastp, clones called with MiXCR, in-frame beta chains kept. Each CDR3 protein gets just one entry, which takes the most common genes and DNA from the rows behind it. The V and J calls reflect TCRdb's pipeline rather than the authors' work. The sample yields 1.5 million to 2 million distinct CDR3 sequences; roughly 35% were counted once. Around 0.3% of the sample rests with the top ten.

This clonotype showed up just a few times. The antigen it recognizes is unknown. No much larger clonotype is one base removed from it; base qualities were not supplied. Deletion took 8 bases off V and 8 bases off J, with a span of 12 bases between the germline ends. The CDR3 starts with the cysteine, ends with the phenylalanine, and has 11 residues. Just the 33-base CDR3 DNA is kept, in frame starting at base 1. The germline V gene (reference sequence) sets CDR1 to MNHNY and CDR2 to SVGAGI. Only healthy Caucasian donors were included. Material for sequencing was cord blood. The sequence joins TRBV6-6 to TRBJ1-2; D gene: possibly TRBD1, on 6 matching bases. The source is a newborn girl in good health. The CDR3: CASGNRAGYTF. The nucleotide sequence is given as TGTGCCAGCGGGAACAGGGCCGGCTACACCTTC.